A single sample is the source of the 12 T cell receptor beta chains below, sequenced in a study of T cells in Graves' hyperthyroidism and ophthalmopathy. TCR beta CDR3 regions were amplified from RNA. First-round RT-PCR with HTBI primers amplified the TCR CDR3 region. TCRdb passed the multiplex PCR reads through MiXCR, listing each CDR3 protein once. Among some 580,000 distinct CDR3 sequences listed, approximately 15% were seen once. Sequenced: blood. The source of these receptors is a woman between 40 and 55 years old with Graves' ophthalmopathy.

With regard to this clonotype: A read error may produce the germline difference seen at one junction end. The chain combines TRBV7-7 with TRBJ2-2; 7 bases line up with TRBD1. The CDR3 has 14 residues. Germline CDR1 reads SSHAT; CDR2 reads FNYEAQ (reference sequence). The CDR3 reads CASSSGQYTGELFF. The CDR3 DNA follows: TGTGCTAGCAGCTCGGGACAGTACACCGGGGAGCTGTTTTTT.

Only a few counts were recorded for this clonotype. V is TRBV7-9 and J is TRBJ1-4; D uncertain. This CDR3 is built from 13 residues. Germline values: CDR1 SEHNR, CDR2 FQNEAQ (reference sequence). V lost 5 bases and J lost 7, with 11 bases in between. This chain's CDR3 is CASSTGGFEKLFF. Here the CDR3 DNA reads TGTGCCAGCAGCACCGGCGGGTTTGAAAAACTGTTTTTT.

This clonotype has a count of ten or more. V and J are TRBV15 and TRBJ2-5; D may be TRBD1 (5 bases). There are 13 residues in the CDR3. Germline CDR1 and CDR2: LNHNV and YYDKDF (reference sequence). V was pared by 8 bases and J by 7 bases, with 17 bases between. This CDR3 is CATSRQSPGTQYF. The CDR3 nucleotides read TGTGCCACCTCCCGACAGTCTCCCGGGACCCAGTACTTC. The whole variable domain, filled in from reference TRBV15 and TRBJ2-5, reads DAMVIQNPRYQVTQFGKPVTLSCSQTLNHNVMYWYQQKSSQAPKLLFHYYDKDFNNEADTPDNFQSRRPNTSFCFLDIRSPGLGDTAMYLCATSRQSPGTQYFGPGTRLLVL.

This clonotype has at least ten counts. This chain connects TRBV7-9 to TRBJ1-6; D not certain. The CDR3 spans 14 residues. Between the trimmed V and J ends, which lost 0 bases and 10 bases, there was a span of 10 bases. CDR1 and CDR2 (germline): SEHNR, FQNEAQ (reference sequence). Here the CDR3 reads CASSLAGVGSPLHF. CDR3 bases: TGTGCCAGCAGCTTAGCTGGGGTTGGCTCACCCCTCCACTTT.

The rearrangement uses TRBV12-3 or TRBV12-4 and TRBJ2-1; 9 positions agree with TRBD2. The length of the CDR3 is 16 residues. V shed 7 bases, J shed 7 bases, and the junction held 14 bases outside the gene matches. The CDR3 loop reads CASNPWGSGSENEQFF. The DNA for the CDR3 is TGTGCCAGCAATCCCTGGGGTAGCGGGAGTGAAAATGAGCAGTTCTTC.

This clonotype was counted only a few times. The genes are TRBV30 and TRBJ2-1; possibly TRBD2 for D (5 bases). This CDR3 spans 13 amino acids. V lost 0 bases, J lost 8 bases, and 11 bases lay in between. Germline V gene data show CDR1 as GTSNPN and CDR2 as SVGIG (reference sequence). The CDR3 DNA reads as TGTGCCTGGAGTGTGCTTAGCGTCGATGAGCAGTTCTTC. It yields the protein CAWSVLSVDEQFF. Looking up the rest from reference TRBV30 and TRBJ2-1 gives the full variable domain: SQTIHQWPATLVQPVGSPLSLECTVEGTSNPNLYWYRQAAGRGLQLLFYSVGIGQISSEVPQNLSASRPQDRQFILSSKKLLLSDSGFYLCAWSVLSVDEQFFGPGTRLTVL.

In this sample, this clonotype turned up many times. This chain joins TRBV12-3 or TRBV12-4 and TRBJ2-7, with 10 bases aligning to TRBD2. The CDR3 loop spans 15 amino acids. With 7 bases clipped from V and 3 bases from J, the junction kept 9 bases outside the gene matches. For the CDR3, the DNA is TGTGCCAGCAAACCAAGGGGGACTAGCGACTACGAGCAGTACTTC. Translated, it gives CASKPRGTSDYEQYF.

This rearrangement joins TRBV20-1 to TRBJ2-1, with D perhaps TRBD2 (6 bases). With 3 bases removed from V and 5 bases from J, the gap between germline ends came to 11 bases. The CDR3 runs 13 residues. From germline, CDR1 is DFQATT and CDR2 SNEGSKA (reference sequence). CDR3 nucleotide sequence: TGCAGTGCTAGTGCAGGGAGGAACAATGAGCAGTTCTTC. It yields the protein CSASAGRNNEQFF.

This clonotype was counted at least ten times. The chain joins TRBV7-9 to TRBJ2-5; tentatively, D is TRBD1 (5 bases). In germline, CDR1 is SEHNR, CDR2 FQNEAQ (reference sequence). V shed 4 bases and J shed 2 bases, with 8 bases lying between them. CDR3 size: 13 residues. CDR3 amino acids: CASSWGVQETQYF. Here the CDR3 DNA reads TGTGCCAGCAGCTGGGGCGTTCAAGAGACCCAGTACTTC. Full variable domain (missing parts from reference TRBV7-9 and TRBJ2-5): DTGVSQNPRHKITKRGQNVTFRCDPISEHNRLYWYRQTLGQGPEFLTYFQNEAQLEKSRLLSDRFSAERPKGSFSTLEIQRTEQGDSAMYLCASSWGVQETQYFGPGTRLLVL.

Details on this clonotype: This may stem from a read error, because a much larger clone lies one nucleotide away. The chain couples TRBV12-3 or TRBV12-4 to TRBJ2-5; 12 nucleotides line up with TRBD2. The CDR3 is 16 residues long. V was clipped by 5 bases and J by 1 base; unmatched bases: 5. CDR3 coding DNA: TGTGCCAGCAGTCCCTGGACTAGCGGGACCCAAGAGACCCAGTACTTC. Residues: CASSPWTSGTQETQYF.

This clonotype was observed a few times. A read error may account for a junction end that differs from germline. V and J are TRBV5-6 and TRBJ2-3; a weak D match, TRBD1 (6 bases). In germline, CDR1 is SGHDT, CDR2 YYEEEE. CDR3 length: 14 residues. The DNA for the CDR3 is TGTGCCAGCAGCGCCACAGGGCAGGGAAATACACAGTATTTT. It translates to CASSATGQGNTQYF. The whole variable domain, filled in from reference TRBV5-6 and TRBJ2-3, reads DAGVTQSPTHLIKTRGQQVTLRCSPKSGHDTVSWYQQALGQGPQFIFQYYEEEERQRGNFPDRFSGHQFPNYSSELNVNALLLGDSALYLCASSATGQGNTQYFGPGTRLTVL.

The J gene is TRBJ2-1, the V gene TRBV11-2; possible D gene TRBD1, 5 bases. The CDR3 runs 16 residues. Germline V gene data show CDR1 as SGHAT and CDR2 as FQNNGV. V lost 1 base to trimming and J lost 3 bases, with 13 bases between them. The chain's CDR3 is CASSLGPGQGYNEQFF. CDR3 sequence (DNA): TGTGCCAGCAGCTTAGGTCCCGGGCAGGGCTACAATGAGCAGTTCTTC.